A selection of T cell receptor beta chains follows, all from one sample in a study of regulatory T cells in long-lasting Graves disease. TCRdb re-called the multiplex PCR reads with MiXCR, one entry per CDR3 protein. The repertoire includes about 400,000 distinct CDR3 sequences, less than 25% of them detected once, and roughly 20% sits in the top ten. The material was peripheral blood mononuclear cells (PBMCs), obtained when the disease was refractory, from a patient treated with antithyroid drugs. The receptor source for this set is a female donor with Graves disease. The conserved cysteine and the conserved F or W are not part of the CDR3 here. D genes are given only for firm matches.

d_gene	j_gene	v_gene	CDR3aa
TRBD2	TRBJ2-5	TRBV20-1	SARDGSGRPLETQY
.	TRBJ1-1	TRBV20-1	SARAPLAQGRLI
.	TRBJ2-3	TRBV7-2	ASSLDGYTQY
.	TRBJ1-1	TRBV20-1	SARDDRLWTEAF
TRBD1	TRBJ1-6	TRBV30	AWSARRTGNSPLH
.	TRBJ2-7	TRBV4-1	ASSQGQGTYEQY
.	TRBJ2-2	TRBV6-5	ASSYQASNTGELF
.	TRBJ2-7	TRBV3-1	ASSQGLLSYEQY
.	TRBJ1-3	TRBV12-3/TRBV12-4	ASSETAPGNTIY
.	TRBJ2-7	TRBV28	ASSSRLRTEVDEQY
.	TRBJ1-2	TRBV5-1	ASKNGGYGYT
TRBD2	TRBJ2-2	TRBV9	ASSRLAGMVGTGELF
.	TRBJ1-1	TRBV7-3	ASSLGPTTEAF
.	TRBJ1-1	TRBV7-9	ASSSPGQSSEAF
TRBD2	TRBJ2-2	TRBV29-1	SALPPAGGGTGELF
.	TRBJ1-5	TRBV6-2/TRBV6-3	ASSYFGFNQPQH
.	TRBJ2-2	TRBV11-2	ASSSDSNTGELF
TRBD1	TRBJ2-7	TRBV20-1	SARRTGRFYEQY
.	TRBJ2-5	TRBV29-1	SVEGRGQETQY
.	TRBJ2-1	TRBV27	ASSGTAVNNEQF
.	TRBJ2-1	TRBV20-1	SARDVGRAILHNEQF
TRBD1	TRBJ2-1	TRBV12-3/TRBV12-4	ASSDRDEQF
TRBD1	TRBJ1-1	TRBV6-2/TRBV6-3	ASISRAGGRASEAF
.	TRBJ1-4	TRBV20-1	SARVTGGRKLF
.	TRBJ2-7	TRBV12-3/TRBV12-4	ASSLSKQVSYEQY
.	TRBJ2-7	TRBV20-1	SAPHPQKSYEQY
.	TRBJ2-1	TRBV9	ASSVVAAPYNEQF
TRBD1	TRBJ1-2	TRBV7-9	ASTGGQGRDYGYT